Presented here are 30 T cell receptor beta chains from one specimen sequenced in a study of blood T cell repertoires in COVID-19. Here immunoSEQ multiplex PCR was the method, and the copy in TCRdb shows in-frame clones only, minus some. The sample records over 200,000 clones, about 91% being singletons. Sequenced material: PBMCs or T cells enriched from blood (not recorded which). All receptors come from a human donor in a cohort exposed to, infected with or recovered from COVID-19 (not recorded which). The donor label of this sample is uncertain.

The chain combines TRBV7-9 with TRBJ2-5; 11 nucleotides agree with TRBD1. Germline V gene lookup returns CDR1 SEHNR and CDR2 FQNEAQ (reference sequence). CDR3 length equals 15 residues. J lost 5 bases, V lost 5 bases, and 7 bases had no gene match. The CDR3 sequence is CASSSRDRGVETQYF. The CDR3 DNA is TGTGCCAGCAGCAGCCGGGACAGGGGGGTGGAGACCCAGTACTTC.

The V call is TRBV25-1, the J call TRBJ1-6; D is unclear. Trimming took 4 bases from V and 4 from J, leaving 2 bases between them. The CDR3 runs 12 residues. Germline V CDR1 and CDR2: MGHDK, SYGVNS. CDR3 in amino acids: CASSAYNSPLHF. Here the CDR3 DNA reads TGTGCCAGCAGTGCTTATAATTCACCCCTCCACTTT.

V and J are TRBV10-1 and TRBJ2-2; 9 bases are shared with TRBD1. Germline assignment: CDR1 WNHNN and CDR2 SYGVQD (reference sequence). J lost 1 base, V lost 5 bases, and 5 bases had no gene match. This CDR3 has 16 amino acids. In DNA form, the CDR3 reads TGCGCCAGCAGTTCTTACAGGGGGCTGAACACCGGGGAGCTGTTTTTT. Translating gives CASSSYRGLNTGELFF.

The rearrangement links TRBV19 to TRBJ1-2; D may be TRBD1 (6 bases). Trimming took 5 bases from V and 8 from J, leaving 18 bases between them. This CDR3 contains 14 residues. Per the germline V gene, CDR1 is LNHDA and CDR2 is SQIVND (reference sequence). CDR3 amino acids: CASSHLGAVSGYTF. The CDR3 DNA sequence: TGTGCCAGTAGTCACCTGGGGGCCGTCAGCGGCTACACCTTC.

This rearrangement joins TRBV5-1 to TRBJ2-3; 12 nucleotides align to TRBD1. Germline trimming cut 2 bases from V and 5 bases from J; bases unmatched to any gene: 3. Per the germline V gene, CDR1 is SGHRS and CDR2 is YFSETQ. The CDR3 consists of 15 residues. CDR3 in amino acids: CASSFGTGGIDTQYF. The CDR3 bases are TGCGCCAGCAGCTTCGGGACAGGGGGCATAGATACGCAGTATTTT.

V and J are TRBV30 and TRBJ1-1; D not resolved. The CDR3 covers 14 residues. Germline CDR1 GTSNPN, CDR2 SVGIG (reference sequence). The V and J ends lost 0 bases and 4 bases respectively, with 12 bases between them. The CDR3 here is CAWSVPGGVTEAFF. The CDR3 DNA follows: TGTGCCTGGAGTGTACCGGGCGGGGTCACTGAAGCTTTCTTT.

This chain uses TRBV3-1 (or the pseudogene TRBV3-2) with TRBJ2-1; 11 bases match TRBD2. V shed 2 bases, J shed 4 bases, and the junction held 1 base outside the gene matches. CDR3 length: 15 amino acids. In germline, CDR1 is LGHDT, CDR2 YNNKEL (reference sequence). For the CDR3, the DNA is TGTGCCAGCAGCCAACTAGCGGGGGGTTACAATGAGCAGTTCTTC. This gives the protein CASSQLAGGYNEQFF.

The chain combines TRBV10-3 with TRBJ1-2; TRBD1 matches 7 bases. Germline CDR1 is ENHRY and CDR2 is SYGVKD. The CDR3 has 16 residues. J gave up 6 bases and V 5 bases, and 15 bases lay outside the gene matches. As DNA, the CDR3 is TGTGCCATCAGTCCCGCTCCACAACAGGGGAAGGATGGCTACACCTTC. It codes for CAISPAPQQGKDGYTF.

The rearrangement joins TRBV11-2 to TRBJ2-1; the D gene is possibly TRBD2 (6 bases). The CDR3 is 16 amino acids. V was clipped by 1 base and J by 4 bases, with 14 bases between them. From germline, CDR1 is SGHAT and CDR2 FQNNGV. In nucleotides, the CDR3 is TGTGCCAGCAGCTTAGCCCCCGGGGGAATTTACAATGAGCAGTTCTTC. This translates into CASSLAPGGIYNEQFF.

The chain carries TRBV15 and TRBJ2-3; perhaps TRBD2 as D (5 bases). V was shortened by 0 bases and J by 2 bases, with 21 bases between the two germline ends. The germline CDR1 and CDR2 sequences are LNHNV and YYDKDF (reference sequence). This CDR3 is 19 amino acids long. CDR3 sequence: CATSRELGSTQRSTDTQYF. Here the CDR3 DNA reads TGTGCCACCAGCAGAGAGTTGGGCAGTACCCAGCGGTCCACAGATACGCAGTATTTT.

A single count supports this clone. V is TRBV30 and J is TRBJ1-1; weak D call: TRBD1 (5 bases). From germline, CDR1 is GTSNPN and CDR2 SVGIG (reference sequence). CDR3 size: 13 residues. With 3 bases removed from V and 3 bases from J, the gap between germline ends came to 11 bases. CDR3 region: CAWRGGFDTEAFF. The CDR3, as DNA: TGTGCCTGGAGGGGGGGTTTTGACACTGAAGCTTTCTTT.

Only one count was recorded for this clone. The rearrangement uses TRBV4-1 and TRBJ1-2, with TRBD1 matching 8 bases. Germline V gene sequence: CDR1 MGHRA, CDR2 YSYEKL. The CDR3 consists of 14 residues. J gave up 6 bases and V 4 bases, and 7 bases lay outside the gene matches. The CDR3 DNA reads TGCGCCAGCAGCCCGTATTGGACAGGGAATGGCTACACCTTC. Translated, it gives CASSPYWTGNGYTF.

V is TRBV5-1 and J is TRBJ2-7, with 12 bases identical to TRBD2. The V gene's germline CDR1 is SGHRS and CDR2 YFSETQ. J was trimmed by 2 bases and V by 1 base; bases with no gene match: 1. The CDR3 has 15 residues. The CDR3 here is CASSLTSGGTYEQYF. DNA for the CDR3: TGCGCCAGCAGCTTGACTAGCGGGGGGACCTACGAGCAGTACTTC.

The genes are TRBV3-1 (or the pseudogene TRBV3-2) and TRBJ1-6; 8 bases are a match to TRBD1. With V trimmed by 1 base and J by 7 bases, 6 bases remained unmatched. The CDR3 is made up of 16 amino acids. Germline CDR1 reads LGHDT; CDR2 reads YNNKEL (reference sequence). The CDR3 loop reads CASSQGPGGQNSPLHF. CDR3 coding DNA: TGTGCCAGCAGCCAAGGGCCAGGGGGCCAGAATTCACCCCTCCACTTT.

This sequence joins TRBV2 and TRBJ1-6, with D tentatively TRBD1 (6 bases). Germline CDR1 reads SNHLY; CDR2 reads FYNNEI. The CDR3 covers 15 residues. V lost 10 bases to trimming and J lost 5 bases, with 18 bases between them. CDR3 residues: CATIRRGKDNSPLHF. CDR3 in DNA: TGTGCCACCATCCGCAGGGGTAAAGATAATTCACCCCTCCACTTT.

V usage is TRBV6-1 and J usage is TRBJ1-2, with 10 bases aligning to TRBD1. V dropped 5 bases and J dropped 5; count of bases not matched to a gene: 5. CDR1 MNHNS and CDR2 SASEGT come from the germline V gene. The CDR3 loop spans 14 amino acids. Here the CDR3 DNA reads TGTGCCAGCAGTACCCCGGGACAGGGGTATGGCTACACCTTC. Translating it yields CASSTPGQGYGYTF.

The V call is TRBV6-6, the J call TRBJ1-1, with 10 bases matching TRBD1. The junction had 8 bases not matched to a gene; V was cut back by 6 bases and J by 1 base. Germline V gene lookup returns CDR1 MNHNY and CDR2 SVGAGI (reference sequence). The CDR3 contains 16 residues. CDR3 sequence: CASRRRQGAANTEAFF. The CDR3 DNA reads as TGTGCCAGCAGACGCCGACAGGGGGCCGCGAACACTGAAGCTTTCTTT.

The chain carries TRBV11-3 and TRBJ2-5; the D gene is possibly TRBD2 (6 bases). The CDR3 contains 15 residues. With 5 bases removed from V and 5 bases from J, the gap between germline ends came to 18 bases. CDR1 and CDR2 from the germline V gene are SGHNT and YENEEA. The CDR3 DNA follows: TGTGCCAGCAGCCAGGGACTCTCGATCTCGGAGACCCAGTACTTC. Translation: CASSQGLSISETQYF.

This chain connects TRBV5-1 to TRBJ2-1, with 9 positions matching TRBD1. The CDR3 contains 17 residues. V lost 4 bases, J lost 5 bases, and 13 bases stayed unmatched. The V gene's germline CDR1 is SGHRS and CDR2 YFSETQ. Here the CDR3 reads CASSRFMDRGRNNEQFF. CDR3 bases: TGCGCCAGCAGCCGATTTATGGACAGGGGTCGCAACAATGAGCAGTTCTTC.

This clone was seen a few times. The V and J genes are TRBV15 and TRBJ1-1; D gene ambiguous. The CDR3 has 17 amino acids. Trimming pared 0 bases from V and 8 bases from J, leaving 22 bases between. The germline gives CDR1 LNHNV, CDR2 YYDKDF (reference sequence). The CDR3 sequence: CATSRDFLSGEGSEAFF. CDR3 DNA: TGTGCCACCAGCAGAGATTTTCTCTCGGGTGAGGGATCCGAAGCTTTCTTT. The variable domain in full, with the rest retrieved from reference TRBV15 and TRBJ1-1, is DAMVIQNPRYQVTQFGKPVTLSCSQTLNHNVMYWYQQKSSQAPKLLFHYYDKDFNNEADTPDNFQSRRPNTSFCFLDIRSPGLGDTAMYLCATSRDFLSGEGSEAFFGQGTRLTVV.

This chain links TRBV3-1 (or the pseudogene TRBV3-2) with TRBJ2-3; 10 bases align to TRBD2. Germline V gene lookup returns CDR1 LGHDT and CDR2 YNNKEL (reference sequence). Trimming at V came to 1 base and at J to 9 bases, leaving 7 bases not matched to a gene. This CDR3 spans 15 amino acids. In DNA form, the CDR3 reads TGTGCCAGCAGCCAAGGAGCGGGGGGGTTTACAACGCAGTATTTT. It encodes CASSQGAGGFTTQYF.

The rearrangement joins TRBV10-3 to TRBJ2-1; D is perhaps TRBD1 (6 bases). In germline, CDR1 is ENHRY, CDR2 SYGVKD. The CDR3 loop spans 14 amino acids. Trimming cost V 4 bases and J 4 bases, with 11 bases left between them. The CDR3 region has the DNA TGTGCCATCAGTGGGGCAGGGGCTTACAATGAGCAGTTCTTC. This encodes CAISGAGAYNEQFF.

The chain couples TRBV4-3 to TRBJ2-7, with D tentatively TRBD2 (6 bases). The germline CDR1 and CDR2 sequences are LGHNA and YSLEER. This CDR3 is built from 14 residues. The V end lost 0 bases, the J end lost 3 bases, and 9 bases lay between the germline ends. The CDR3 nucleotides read TGCGCCAGCAGCCAAGAACTCGGGGGCTACGAGCAGTACTTC. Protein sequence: CASSQELGGYEQYF.

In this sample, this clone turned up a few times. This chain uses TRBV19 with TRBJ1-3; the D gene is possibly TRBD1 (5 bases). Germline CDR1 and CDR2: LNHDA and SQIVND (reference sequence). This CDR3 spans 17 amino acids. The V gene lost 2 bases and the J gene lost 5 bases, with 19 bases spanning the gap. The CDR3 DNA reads TGTGCCAGTAGTATACCGTTTCCCGGAGGGACCCGAAACACCATATATTTT. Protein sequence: CASSIPFPGGTRNTIYF.

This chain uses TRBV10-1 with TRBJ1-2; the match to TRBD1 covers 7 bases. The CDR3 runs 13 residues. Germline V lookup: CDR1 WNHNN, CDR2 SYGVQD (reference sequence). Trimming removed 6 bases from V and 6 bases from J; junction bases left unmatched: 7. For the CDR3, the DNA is TGCGCCAGCAGCCCAACAGGGGTTAATGGCTACACCTTC. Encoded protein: CASSPTGVNGYTF.

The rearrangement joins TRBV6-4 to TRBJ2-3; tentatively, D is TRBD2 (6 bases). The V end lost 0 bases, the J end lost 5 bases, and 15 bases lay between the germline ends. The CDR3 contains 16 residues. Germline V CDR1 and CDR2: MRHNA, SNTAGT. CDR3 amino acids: CASSDSTGGEGDTQYF. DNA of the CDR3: TGTGCCAGCAGTGACTCGACCGGGGGAGAGGGAGATACGCAGTATTTT.

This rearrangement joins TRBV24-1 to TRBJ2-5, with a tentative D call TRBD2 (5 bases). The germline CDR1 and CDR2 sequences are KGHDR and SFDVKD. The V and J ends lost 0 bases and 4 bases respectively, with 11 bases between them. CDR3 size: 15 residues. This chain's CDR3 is CATSDLGLAGETQYF. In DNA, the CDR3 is TGTGCCACCAGTGATTTGGGGCTAGCTGGAGAGACCCAGTACTTC.

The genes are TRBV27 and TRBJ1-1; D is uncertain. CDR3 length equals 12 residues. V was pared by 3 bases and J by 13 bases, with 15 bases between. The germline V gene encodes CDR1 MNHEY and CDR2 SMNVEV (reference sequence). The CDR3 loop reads CASSFPGPELFF. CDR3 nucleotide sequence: TGTGCCAGCAGTTTCCCTGGTCCGGAGCTTTTCTTT.

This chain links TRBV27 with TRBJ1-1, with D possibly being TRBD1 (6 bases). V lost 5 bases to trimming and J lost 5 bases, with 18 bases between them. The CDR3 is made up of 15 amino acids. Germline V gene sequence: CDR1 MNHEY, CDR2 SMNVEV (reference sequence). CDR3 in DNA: TGTGCCAGCAGTGCCGGGACACCCTCGGCGACTGAAGCTTTCTTT. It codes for CASSAGTPSATEAFF.

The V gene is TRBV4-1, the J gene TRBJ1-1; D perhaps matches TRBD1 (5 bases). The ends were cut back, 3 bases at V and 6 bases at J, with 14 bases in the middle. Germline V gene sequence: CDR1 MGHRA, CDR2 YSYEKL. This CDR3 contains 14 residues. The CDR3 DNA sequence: TGCGCCAGCAGCCACCCCTCGGGGGTCCCTGAAGCTTTCTTT. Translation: CASSHPSGVPEAFF.